These 3 T cell receptor beta chains were all obtained from the same sample, sequenced in a study of blood T cell repertoires in COVID-19. Sequenced by immunoSEQ multiplex PCR; TCRdb stores in-frame clones only, minus some. Of about 130,000 clones listed, almost 85% are singletons. Source material: peripheral blood. The receptors were gathered from a woman aged 25 to 39 who had recovered from COVID-19.

This clone was recorded only once. V and J are TRBV10-3 and TRBJ2-5; 8 bases agree with TRBD1. CDR3 length: 13 residues. Germline V gene data show CDR1 as ENHRY and CDR2 as SYGVKD. Trimming removed 5 bases from V and 5 bases from J; junction bases left unmatched: 4. CDR3 DNA: TGTGCCATCAGTACTGACAGGGGTGAGACCCAGTACTTC. Its protein is CAISTDRGETQYF.

The chain couples TRBV20-1 to TRBJ1-2; the D gene is possibly TRBD1 (5 bases). Deletions cut 6 bases from V and 6 bases from J, with 11 bases between. CDR3 length: 11 amino acids. CDR1 and CDR2 from the germline V gene are DFQATT and SNEGSKA (reference sequence). The CDR3 sequence: CSASGVHGYTF. Written as DNA, the CDR3 is TGCAGTGCGTCGGGGGTCCATGGCTACACCTTC.

V gene TRBV6-1 combines with J gene TRBJ2-1; no definite D call. CDR1 MNHNS and CDR2 SASEGT come from the germline V gene. The CDR3 spans 16 residues. The V and J ends lost 1 base and 8 bases respectively, with 18 bases between them. The CDR3 nucleotides read TGTGCCAGCAGTGAAGGCGAACTCCCGTTTCGCGATGAGCAGTTCTTC. Amino acid sequence: CASSEGELPFRDEQFF.